The present entry profiles one T cell receptor (beta chain) with its context. The antigen is undetermined. The CDR3 is made up of 15 amino acids. V dropped 3 bases and J dropped 2 bases, with 14 bases sitting between them. Per germline, CDR1 MDHEN and CDR2 SYDVKM. The entry originates in a study of shared clonotypes between healthy human individuals. Overall study context: Samples came from two female and three male donors aged 18 to 49.

Per the authors' pipeline: Filtering differed for immunoSEQ, which gave only junction sequences without quality scores. The repertoire was sequenced with immunoSEQ multiplex PCR; TCRdb's copy has only in-frame clones and lacks some. That table is the source of V, J and clone size, and D and trimming were worked out from the DNA. The table has 400,000 to 600,000 clones, 75% to 85% seen once; the top ten hold over 10%. Study-wide results and limits: What limited the represented genetic and exposure-history diversity was the small number of donors.

The TCR sequence derives from a woman in her thirties or forties in good health. Some clones in this sample may be carry-over from other donors' samples. Sequencing used PBMCs. J is TRBJ2-7 and V is TRBV28; D is perhaps TRBD1 (6 bases). The CDR3 loop is CASSLQGPYAYEQYF. The CDR3, as DNA: TGTGCCAGCAGTTTGCAGGGGCCCTACGCCTACGAGCAGTACTTC.